The 14 T cell receptor beta chains below were found in one sample sequenced in a study of cytomegalovirus exposure and HLA in healthy donors. Amplification used 60 Vbeta primers and 13 Jbeta primers. Method: immunoSEQ multiplex PCR; TCRdb's copy keeps in-frame clones and lacks some. This repertoire shows around 160,000 clones, around 78% found once; its top ten account for 2.5% to 3.5%. The source material was PBMCs. The source is a man in his forties in good health and CMV-seropositive.

Notes on this clone: Other DNA variants within this sample encode the same CDR3. The genes are TRBV19 and TRBJ1-2; D call uncertain. The germline V gene has CDR1 LNHDA and CDR2 SQIVND (reference sequence). This CDR3 has 12 residues. Trimming stripped 3 bases from V and 2 bases from J, with 4 bases between. The CDR3 coding sequence is TGTGCCAGTAGTATCTTGAACTATGGCTACACCTTC. Its translation is CASSILNYGYTF.

The chain uses TRBV7-2 and TRBJ2-1; 10 nucleotides match TRBD2. The germline CDR1 and CDR2 sequences are SGHTA and FQGNSA. The length of the CDR3 is 14 residues. The trim removed 8 bases at V and 8 bases at J, leaving 9 bases unmatched. CDR3 protein: CASAIAGGWYEQFF. For the CDR3, the DNA is TGTGCCAGCGCTATAGCGGGAGGTTGGTATGAGCAGTTCTTC. The complete variable domain, with remaining parts taken from reference TRBV7-2 and TRBJ2-1, reads GAGVSQSPSNKVTEKGKDVELRCDPISGHTALYWYRQSLGQGLEFLIYFQGNSAPDKSGLPSDRFSAERTGGSVSTLTIQRTQQEDSAVYLCASAIAGGWYEQFFGPGTRLTVL.

This clone was picked up one time. This rearrangement joins TRBV30 to TRBJ1-5; D not resolved. CDR1 is GTSNPN and CDR2 is SVGIG in the germline V gene (reference sequence). This CDR3 has 14 residues. V lost 2 bases and J lost 0, with 8 bases in between. In nucleotides, the CDR3 is TGTGCCTGGAGTTCTCAGAATAGCAATCAGCCCCAGCATTTT. Translating gives CAWSSQNSNQPQHF.

The chain carries TRBV19 and TRBJ1-4; TRBD1 agrees at 10 bases. V lost 7 bases, J lost 8 bases, and 7 bases stayed unmatched. Germline V gives CDR1 LNHDA, CDR2 SQIVND (reference sequence). The CDR3 is 14 amino acids. For the CDR3, the DNA is TGTGCCAGTAAGCCGGGACAGGGGTACGAAAAACTGTTTTTT. Protein sequence: CASKPGQGYEKLFF.

On this clone: Different DNA sequences within this sample yield the same CDR3. The chain has TRBV6-5 and TRBJ2-6, with D perhaps TRBD1 (6 bases). Trimming shortened V by 5 bases and J by 4 bases, and 12 bases separated the two germline ends. The germline gives CDR1 MNHEY, CDR2 SVGAGI. CDR3 size: 15 residues. The CDR3 sequence is CASSRTGPGANVLTF. Written as DNA, the CDR3 is TGTGCCAGCAGTAGAACAGGGCCAGGGGCCAACGTCCTGACTTTC.

The V and J genes are TRBV7-2 and TRBJ2-5; the D gene is possibly TRBD2 (5 bases). This CDR3 is built from 15 residues. V shed 6 bases and J shed 2 bases, with 16 bases lying between them. Germline V gene data show CDR1 as SGHTA and CDR2 as FQGNSA. Written as DNA, the CDR3 is TGTGCCAGCAGGGGGAGTGGAGCGGCGCAAGAGACCCAGTACTTC. It encodes CASRGSGAAQETQYF.

This clone showed up just once. The V gene is TRBV5-8, the J gene TRBJ2-5; TRBD2 matches at 8 bases. CDR1 is SGHTS, CDR2 YDEGEE, per germline. The CDR3 has 17 residues. The J segment lost 3 bases and the V segment lost 0 bases, leaving 10 bases of the junction unmatched. The CDR3 DNA reads as TGTGCCAGCAGCTTGGGGGGGACAAGCGGGAGCAAAGAGACCCAGTACTTC. It translates to CASSLGGTSGSKETQYF. Full variable domain (rest looked up from reference TRBV5-8 and TRBJ2-5): EAGVTQSPTHLIKTRGQQATLRCSPISGHTSVYWYQQALGLGLQFLLWYDEGEERNRGNFPPRFSGRQFPNYSSELNVNALELEDSALYLCASSLGGTSGSKETQYFGPGTRLLVL.

The genes are TRBV15 and TRBJ2-5, with a weak D call TRBD2 (5 bases). This CDR3 is 14 amino acids long. Between the trimmed V and J ends, which lost 3 bases and 9 bases, there was a span of 17 bases. Germline CDR1 reads LNHNV; CDR2 reads YYDKDF (reference sequence). CDR3 loop: CATSSNRGLEAQYF. In DNA, the CDR3 is TGTGCCACCAGCAGTAACAGAGGGCTGGAGGCCCAGTACTTC.

The V call is TRBV7-2, the J call TRBJ1-2, with 9 bases fitting TRBD1. Germline values: CDR1 SGHTA, CDR2 FQGNSA. After removal of 3 bases from V and 4 bases from J, the junction contained 6 bases not matched to a gene. CDR3 length: 15 residues. The CDR3 here is CASSFEWTGVYGYTF. CDR3 in DNA: TGTGCCAGCAGCTTTGAGTGGACAGGGGTCTATGGCTACACCTTC.

Written as DNA, the CDR3 is TGTGCCAGCAGCTTGGTCAGGGCTGGGGCCAACGTCCTGACTTTC. This encodes CASSLVRAGANVLTF. V and J are TRBV5-5 and TRBJ2-6, with D perhaps matching TRBD1 (5 bases). The germline gives CDR1 SGHKS, CDR2 YYEKEE (reference sequence). This CDR3 has 15 residues. V lost 0 bases and J 2 bases, leaving 6 bases between the germline ends.

The chain joins TRBV18 to TRBJ2-1; D is perhaps TRBD2 (6 bases). This CDR3 is built from 14 residues. CDR1 KGHSH and CDR2 LQKENI come from the germline V gene. V lost 3 bases to trimming and J lost 5 bases, with 11 bases between them. This CDR3 reads CASSPRTTNNEQFF. The CDR3 DNA reads as TGTGCCAGCTCACCTAGGACTACGAACAATGAGCAGTTCTTC.

The chain links TRBV10-1 to TRBJ2-1; D might be TRBD2 (6 bases). The germline V gene has CDR1 WNHNN and CDR2 SYGVQD (reference sequence). This CDR3 has 12 residues. V lost 0 bases and J 10 bases, leaving 7 bases between the germline ends. The CDR3 DNA follows: TGCGCCAGCAGTGAGTCCGGGAGAGAGCAGTTCTTC. This sequence encodes CASSESGREQFF.

This rearrangement joins TRBV7-9 to TRBJ2-2, with unresolved D. The ends were cut back, 5 bases at V and 2 bases at J, with 6 bases in the middle. This CDR3 is built from 13 residues. CDR1 and CDR2 (germline): SEHNR, FQNEAQ (reference sequence). This CDR3 is CASSPFNTGELFF. CDR3 nucleotide sequence: TGTGCCAGCAGCCCCTTTAACACCGGGGAGCTGTTTTTT. Full variable domain (missing parts from reference TRBV7-9 and TRBJ2-2): DTGVSQNPRHKITKRGQNVTFRCDPISEHNRLYWYRQTLGQGPEFLTYFQNEAQLEKSRLLSDRFSAERPKGSFSTLEIQRTEQGDSAMYLCASSPFNTGELFFGEGSRLTVL.

This clone was recorded once. V gene TRBV29-1 combines with J gene TRBJ1-2; tentative D call: TRBD1 (6 bases). Between the trimmed V and J ends, which lost 0 bases and 3 bases, there was a span of 17 bases. Germline assignment: CDR1 SQVTM and CDR2 ANQGSEA. The CDR3 is 16 residues long. Written as DNA, the CDR3 is TGCAGCGTTGAAGATCGCCCGGACAGTGGGTACTATGGCTACACCTTC. This sequence encodes CSVEDRPDSGYYGYTF.